Listed here are 14 T cell receptor beta chains from one sample, sequenced in a study of cytomegalovirus exposure and HLA in healthy donors. Primers for the PCR totalled 60 Vbeta and 13 Jbeta. The assay was immunoSEQ multiplex PCR, and TCRdb's table has in-frame clones only and misses some. The sample lists tens of thousands of clones, roughly 72% occurring once. Sequencing was done on a sample of PBMCs. Every receptor here comes from a man aged 25-40 years in good health and CMV-seropositive.

The J gene is TRBJ1-4, the V gene TRBV6-6; D perhaps matches TRBD1 (6 bases). The V gene's germline CDR1 is MNHNY and CDR2 SVGAGI (reference sequence). V was shortened by 7 bases and J by 5 bases, with 11 bases between the two germline ends. CDR3 length equals 13 residues. This chain's CDR3 is CASTSGQNEKLFF. Written as DNA, the CDR3 is TGTGCCAGCACCTCCGGACAGAATGAAAAACTGTTTTTT.

This rearrangement joins TRBV7-8 to TRBJ1-2, with 7 nucleotides matching TRBD1. The CDR3 is made up of 14 amino acids. With V trimmed by 1 base and J by 6 bases, 5 bases remained unmatched. Germline V CDR1 and CDR2: SGHVS, FQNEAQ. The CDR3 is CASSLGGTVHGYTF. The CDR3 DNA follows: TGTGCCAGCAGCTTAGGTGGGACAGTTCATGGCTACACCTTC.

The rearrangement links TRBV28 to TRBJ1-5; TRBD1 aligns across 8 bases. The CDR3 consists of 15 residues. The V gene end was trimmed by 5 bases and the J gene end by 4 bases; junction bases not matched to a gene: 7. Germline V gene data show CDR1 as MDHEN and CDR2 as SYDVKM. The CDR3 protein is CASSRAGGVNQPQHF. The CDR3 nucleotides read TGTGCCAGCAGTCGGGCAGGGGGCGTGAATCAGCCCCAGCATTTT.

V gene TRBV4-1 combines with J gene TRBJ2-3, with TRBD2 matching over 10 bases. Germline CDR1 reads MGHRA; CDR2 reads YSYEKL. The V segment lost 10 bases and the J segment 1 base; nucleotides outside the gene matches: 8. The CDR3 sequence is 15 residues long. CDR3 sequence: CATSPLAGGTDTQYF. CDR3 in DNA: TGCGCCACCTCACCGCTAGCGGGGGGCACAGATACGCAGTATTTT.

This chain links TRBV19 with TRBJ2-1; a weak D match, TRBD1 (6 bases). Germline V gene lookup returns CDR1 LNHDA and CDR2 SQIVND (reference sequence). The CDR3 is 14 amino acids. Trimming cost V 7 bases and J 10 bases, with 20 bases left between them. CDR3 region: CASTWDPQGKEQFF. The CDR3 DNA follows: TGTGCCAGTACCTGGGACCCCCAGGGGAAAGAGCAGTTCTTC.

V usage is TRBV9 and J usage is TRBJ1-5; D call uncertain. The germline V gene encodes CDR1 SGDLS and CDR2 YYNGEE. This CDR3 is built from 14 residues. Trimming took off 3 bases at V and 3 bases at J, with 10 bases between the two ends. The CDR3 sequence is CASSAGLTNQPQHF. Here the CDR3 DNA reads TGTGCCAGCAGCGCAGGACTCACCAATCAGCCCCAGCATTTT.

The chain has TRBV18 and TRBJ1-5; D may be TRBD1 (5 bases). V lost 6 bases to trimming and J lost 6 bases, with 18 bases between them. This CDR3 spans 15 amino acids. The V gene's germline CDR1 is KGHSH and CDR2 LQKENI. As DNA, the CDR3 is TGTGCCAGCTCTCCCACCGTTGGGGCGGCTCAGCCCCAGCATTTT. Translating gives CASSPTVGAAQPQHF.

The CDR3 sequence: CAISDRGNSPLHF. CDR3 bases: TGTGCCATCAGTGACAGGGGGAATTCACCCCTCCACTTT. J is TRBJ1-6 and V is TRBV10-3; TRBD1 aligns across 7 bases. The CDR3 runs 13 residues. V dropped 3 bases and J dropped 7; count of bases not matched to a gene: 0. Germline V gene sequence: CDR1 ENHRY, CDR2 SYGVKD.

This rearrangement joins TRBV9 to TRBJ1-5; D call uncertain. The germline V gene has CDR1 SGDLS and CDR2 YYNGEE. V lost 5 bases to trimming and J lost 7 bases, with 16 bases between them. The CDR3 sequence is 14 residues long. This CDR3 is CASSLESGGQPQHF. The DNA of the CDR3 is TGTGCCAGCAGTTTAGAGTCGGGAGGGCAGCCCCAGCATTTT.

The chain carries TRBV7-2 and TRBJ2-7, with D unresolved. There are 12 residues in the CDR3. Germline CDR1 reads SGHTA; CDR2 reads FQGNSA. V was pared by 3 bases and J by 6 bases, with 9 bases between. The CDR3: CASSLYSSEQYF. CDR3 in DNA: TGTGCCAGCAGCTTGTACTCAAGCGAGCAGTACTTC. The whole variable domain, filled in from reference TRBV7-2 and TRBJ2-7, reads GAGVSQSPSNKVTEKGKDVELRCDPISGHTALYWYRQSLGQGLEFLIYFQGNSAPDKSGLPSDRFSAERTGGSVSTLTIQRTQQEDSAVYLCASSLYSSEQYFGPGTRLTVT.

The chain employs TRBV5-8 and TRBJ2-5; D is possibly TRBD2 (5 bases). Germline CDR1 SGHTS, CDR2 YDEGEE. V shed 0 bases and J shed 6 bases, with 6 bases lying between them. The CDR3 spans 12 residues. The CDR3 sequence: CASSLGGKTQYF. CDR3 DNA sequence: TGTGCCAGCAGCTTGGGAGGGAAGACCCAGTACTTC. Full variable domain (remainder filled in from reference TRBV5-8 and TRBJ2-5): EAGVTQSPTHLIKTRGQQATLRCSPISGHTSVYWYQQALGLGLQFLLWYDEGEERNRGNFPPRFSGRQFPNYSSELNVNALELEDSALYLCASSLGGKTQYFGPGTRLLVL.

This clone came up a few times. V and J are TRBV19 and TRBJ1-4; a possible D gene is TRBD1 (5 bases). CDR3 length equals 14 residues. In germline, CDR1 is LNHDA, CDR2 SQIVND (reference sequence). V was trimmed by 3 bases and J by 8 bases, leaving 13 bases between them. The CDR3 sequence: CASSIPRVGEKLFF. Here the CDR3 DNA reads TGTGCCAGTAGTATCCCCAGGGTTGGGGAAAAACTGTTTTTT.

CDR3 bases: TGCGCCAGCAGCCAATCCCCCAGGCTGAACACTGAAGCTTTCTTT. Translated, it gives CASSQSPRLNTEAFF. This sequence joins TRBV4-3 and TRBJ1-1, with D unresolved. Germline CDR1 is LGHNA and CDR2 is YSLEER. V was shortened by 2 bases and J by 0 bases, with 10 bases between the two germline ends. The CDR3 covers 15 residues.

This clone was seen only once. The V and J genes are TRBV2 and TRBJ1-2; 9 nucleotides align to TRBD1. The CDR3 is 16 residues long. Trimming took 1 base from V and 4 from J; bases not matched to a gene: 7. CDR1 SNHLY and CDR2 FYNNEI come from the germline V gene. The CDR3 DNA follows: TGTGCCAGCAGTGAAGGCTTAACAGGGGGCGCCTATGGCTACACCTTC. This gives the protein CASSEGLTGGAYGYTF. The full variable domain, completed using reference TRBV2 and TRBJ1-2, is EPEVTQTPSHQVTQMGQEVILRCVPISNHLYFYWYRQILGQKVEFLVSFYNNEISEKSEIFDDQFSVERPDGSNFTLKIRSTKLEDSAMYFCASSEGLTGGAYGYTFGSGTRLTVV.